These T cell receptor beta chains were read from a single sample in a study of cytomegalovirus exposure and HLA in healthy donors. The assay was immunoSEQ multiplex PCR, and TCRdb's table has in-frame clones only and misses some. The table has 75,000 to 90,000 clones, approximately 79% seen once. Input material: PBMCs. The receptor set was obtained from a human donor in good health. The CDR3 runs from the conserved cysteine through the conserved F or W. D genes are given only for firm matches. Some rows have no size entry. The others give once, few or many, or a class for an expanded clone.

j_gene	abundance	v_gene	d_gene	CDR3nt	CDR3aa
TRBJ2-1	few	TRBV5-1	TRBD1	TGCGCCAGCAGCTCCGCGGACAGGGGGGACTACAATGAGCAGTTCTTC	CASSSADRGDYNEQFF
TRBJ2-5	-	TRBV15	TRBD2	TGTGCCACCAGCAGAGGACTTAGCGGGGGGGGCCAAGAGACCCAGTACTTC	CATSRGLSGGGQETQYF
TRBJ2-1	-	TRBV7-2	-	TGTGCCAGCAGCTTTCAGTGGGGGGTCCAGCAGTTCTTC	CASSFQWGVQQFF
TRBJ1-3	-	TRBV6-5	-	TGTGCCAGCAGGTCGCAGTCTGGAAACACCATATATTTT	CASRSQSGNTIYF
TRBJ1-4	-	TRBV6-5	TRBD1	TGTGCCAGCAAGAGGGCCAGGGGGCCTAATGAAAAACTGTTTTTT	CASKRARGPNEKLFF
TRBJ1-2	-	TRBV20-1	-	TGCAGTACCGGGGGTGGGCATGGCTACACCTTC	CSTGGGHGYTF
TRBJ2-1	-	TRBV5-1	TRBD2	TGCGCCAGCAGCCTATACGCGACTAGCGGGGGCCCTACTACCTACAATGAGCAGTTCTTC	CASSLYATSGGPTTYNEQFF
TRBJ1-2	-	TRBV5-4	TRBD1	TGTGCCAGCAGGACGCAGGGGGGTCATGGCTACACCTTC	CASRTQGGHGYTF
TRBJ2-5	-	TRBV11-2	TRBD1	TGTGCCAGCAGCTTAGTTCGACAGGGGGGTAACGGGGCCCAGTACTTC	CASSLVRQGGNGAQYF
TRBJ1-3	-	TRBV30	-	TGTTTGGGGAAACAGGGTTATGGAAACACCATATATTTT	CLGKQGYGNTIYF
TRBJ2-7	-	TRBV5-4	-	TGTGCCAGCAACCGGGACATCAGTTCCTACGAGCAGTACTTC	CASNRDISSYEQYF
TRBJ1-4	-	TRBV29-1	-	TGCAGCGTTGTTAACAGGGTTGGTGAAAAACTGTTTTTT	CSVVNRVGEKLFF
TRBJ2-3	few	TRBV9	TRBD2	TGTGCCAGCAGCTTTAGCGGGGGCACAGATACGCAGTATTTT	CASSFSGGTDTQYF
TRBJ2-7	-	TRBV30	TRBD2	TGTGCCTGGGAGCGGGGGAGCTCCTACGAGCAGTACTTC	CAWERGSSYEQYF
TRBJ1-1	many	TRBV14	-	TGTGCCAGCAGCCCCGCAGGGGCGCTGAACACTGAAGCTTTCTTT	CASSPAGALNTEAFF
TRBJ1-1	-	TRBV11-2	-	TGTGCCAGCAGCTTTGACAGGAACACTGAAGCTTTCTTT	CASSFDRNTEAFF
TRBJ2-7	-	TRBV4-2	TRBD2	TGTGCCAGCAGCCCTCTAGCGGGGGGATTCTCCTACGAGCAGTACTTC	CASSPLAGGFSYEQYF
TRBJ2-3	once	TRBV27	-	TGTGCCAGCAGTTTATGGGCTAGCGCCAGATTCACAGATACGCAGTATTTT	CASSLWASARFTDTQYF
TRBJ2-5	-	TRBV6-1	-	TGTGCCAGCACCCCGGGGGGCCGGGAGACCCAGTACTTC	CASTPGGRETQYF
TRBJ2-3	-	TRBV6-5	-	TGTGCCAGCACGGCGGGTCTGGGCACAGATACGCAGTATTTT	CASTAGLGTDTQYF
TRBJ1-6	-	TRBV5-8	-	TGTGCCAGCAGCCCGTGGGGGGGGAGTTATAATTCACCCCTCCACTTT	CASSPWGGSYNSPLHF
TRBJ2-3	-	TRBV7-8	TRBD1	TGTGCCAGCAGCTTAGTGGGACAGGGGCCAGATACGCAGTATTTT	CASSLVGQGPDTQYF
TRBJ2-1	-	TRBV4-1	TRBD1	TGCGCCAGCAGCCAATGGGGGCAGGGGGAATTTGAAGAGCAGTTCTTC	CASSQWGQGEFEEQFF
TRBJ2-1	-	TRBV5-1	TRBD1	TGCGCCAGCAGCGGACAGGGTCCGTCCTACAATGAGCAGTTCTTC	CASSGQGPSYNEQFF
TRBJ2-3	-	TRBV10-3	TRBD2	TGTGCCATCAGGCCGGGACTAGACACTAGCACAGATACGCAGTATTTT	CAIRPGLDTSTDTQYF
TRBJ2-1	-	TRBV10-2	TRBD2	TGCGCCAGCAGACCCAGACTAGCGGGCTACAATGAGCAGTTCTTC	CASRPRLAGYNEQFF